This T cell receptor beta chain is from a study of Graves' ophthalmopathy and Graves' hyperthyroidism. Inclusive of both ends, the CDR3 amounts to 8 amino acids. From germline, CDR1 is SNHLY and CDR2 FYNNEI. This clonotype came up once. The CDR3 does not end in the conserved phenylalanine or tryptophan, so this is likely a read error. The limits of the CDR3 on the DNA are not certain, so only TCRdb's listed CDR3 is given. Only newly diagnosed hyperthyroidism patients aged 18 to 65, with under 2 months' duration, were enrolled. Orbital computed tomography, together with clinical symptoms, serum thyroxine, TRAb and thyroid ultrasound, was used for diagnosis. As the template, RNA transcripts were used to amplify TCR beta CDR3 regions. HTBI-primed RT-PCR formed the first round, and a multiplex PCR formed the second. Using its own MiXCR run on the multiplex PCR reads, TCRdb lists one record per CDR3 protein. In the table there are around 1.1 million distinct CDR3 sequences, around a third of which are singletons.

This TCR was recovered from an adult man with Graves' hyperthyroidism. V and J are TRBV2 and TRBJ2-5. Material: peripheral blood or thyroid tissue (not recorded which). CDR3 loop: CASSDSYY.